This entry concerns a single TCR beta chain. As processed by the authors: Nucleated cell number was recorded as an estimate derived from reference gene primer amplification. Assay used: immunoSEQ multiplex PCR; TCRdb lists only in-frame clones, some missing. V and J calls plus clone size are reproduced from that table; the DNA served to infer D and trimming. The data contain 200,000 or so clones, roughly 80% of them singletons. This CDR3 has 12 residues. V lost 5 bases, J lost 15 bases, and 7 bases stayed unmatched. Germline V gives CDR1 SGHAT, CDR2 FQNNGV. This sample was included in a study of blood T cell repertoires in COVID-19. Across the study: The origin of the acute and convalescent COVID-19 samples was the United States, Italy and Spain. T cells, B-cell-depleted T cells, or PBMCs supplied cDNA or gDNA.

V is TRBV11-2 and J is TRBJ2-2, with TRBD2 identical over 9 bases. The clonotype originates from a man in his 60s with active or convalescent COVID-19. The sample consisted of peripheral blood. The CDR3 region is CASSAAGGGLFF. In nucleotides, the CDR3 is TGTGCCAGCAGCGCCGCGGGGGGGGGCTTGTTTTTT.